This record looks at one T cell receptor (beta chain) sequence and its context. Antigen unknown. Samples had at least 6.5 million PBMCs isolated from them. Samples each yielded at least 5 micrograms of total RNA. Trimming cost V 11 bases and J 5 bases, with 13 bases left between them. Germline V gene sequence: CDR1 MNHEY, CDR2 SVGAGI. There are 12 residues in the CDR3. The sample comes from a study of blood T cells in healthy people across ages. Combining a sample-barcoded 5' primer with a J-beta primer mix, a second PCR ran for 7 to 11 cycles. MiXCR, applied by TCRdb to the 5' RACE reads, yields one record per CDR3 protein. The table has 1.5 million to 2 million distinct CDR3 sequences, roughly 49% seen once; the top ten hold roughly 2%. Study results and limitations: Per-million-T-cell TCR beta diversity fell roughly linearly with age. Strongly correlated with naive T cell percentage was TCR beta diversity.

The clonotype was recovered from a woman in her thirties or forties in good health. The sample consisted of blood. V usage is TRBV6-5 and J usage is TRBJ2-1; D possibly corresponds to TRBD2 (6 bases). The CDR3 loop is CAPVSGDNEQFF. Written as DNA, the CDR3 is TGTGCCCCTGTCTCGGGAGACAATGAGCAGTTCTTC.